Following are 14 T cell receptor beta chains from one sample sequenced in a study of OX40 agonist ivuxolimab in advanced cancers. Clones were sequenced by immunoSEQ multiplex PCR, and TCRdb holds only the in-frame ones, with some missing. The sample has tens of thousands of clones, 85% seen once. The sequencing here drew on CD4+ or CD8+ T cells sorted from blood, taken in a trial of the OX40 agonist ivuxolimab. The receptors were gathered from an adult with an advanced solid tumor such as melanoma, head and neck, liver or kidney cancer.

The gene calls are TRBV30 and TRBJ2-3; D ambiguous. Germline assignment: CDR1 GTSNPN and CDR2 SVGIG (reference sequence). With 6 bases removed from V and 2 bases from J, the gap between germline ends came to 15 bases. The CDR3 is 14 residues long. The CDR3 sequence is CACQGRRITDTQYF. CDR3 DNA: TGTGCCTGCCAAGGGCGTCGGATCACAGATACGCAGTATTTT.

The V gene is TRBV9, the J gene TRBJ2-5; the D gene could be TRBD1 or TRBD2 (5 bases each). The CDR3 spans 15 residues. Trimming removed 4 bases at V and 1 base at J, with 14 bases between. The germline V gene encodes CDR1 SGDLS and CDR2 YYNGEE. Written as DNA, the CDR3 is TGTGCCAGCAGCTTATCCGGGACCCCCCAAGAGACCCAGTACTTC. Translation gives CASSLSGTPQETQYF.

The genes are TRBV9 and TRBJ1-2; the match to TRBD1 covers 9 bases. The junction had 2 bases not matched to a gene; V was cut back by 4 bases and J by 4 bases. The CDR3 sequence is 13 residues long. CDR1 and CDR2 from the germline V gene are SGDLS and YYNGEE. CDR3 protein: CASSPGQGYGYTF. CDR3 bases: TGTGCCAGCAGCCCGGGACAGGGCTATGGCTACACCTTC.

V usage is TRBV30 and J usage is TRBJ1-5, with 7 bases lining up with TRBD1. CDR3 length: 15 amino acids. The J segment lost 4 bases and the V segment lost 3 bases, leaving 9 bases of the junction unmatched. Germline CDR1 is GTSNPN and CDR2 is SVGIG (reference sequence). The CDR3 region is CAWRIQGGLNQPQHF. The CDR3 DNA is TGTGCCTGGAGAATCCAGGGGGGATTAAATCAGCCCCAGCATTTT.

The table lists this clone with a few counts. The V gene is TRBV19, the J gene TRBJ1-6, with TRBD1 identical over 9 bases. There are 16 residues in the CDR3. J was trimmed by 4 bases and V by 8 bases; bases with no gene match: 9. Looked up from germline, CDR1 is LNHDA and CDR2 is SQIVND (reference sequence). CDR3 amino acids: CASSTGGLTYNSPLHF. CDR3 in DNA: TGTGCCAGTTCTACAGGGGGCTTAACGTATAATTCACCCCTCCACTTT.

The CDR3 nucleotides read TGTGCCAGCACCGGGGACCGCCGCGGGGAAGCTTTCTTT. It translates to CASTGDRRGEAFF. The J gene is TRBJ1-1, the V gene TRBV2; D may be TRBD1 (5 bases). V was trimmed by 7 bases and J by 8 bases, leaving 17 bases between them. Germline CDR1 SNHLY, CDR2 FYNNEI. This CDR3 is built from 13 residues.

This chain links TRBV6-5 with TRBJ1-4; possibly TRBD1 for D (5 bases). V was cut by 6 bases and J by 8 bases, with 13 bases left in between. This CDR3 has 13 amino acids. The V gene's germline CDR1 is MNHEY and CDR2 SVGAGI. The chain's CDR3 is CASSRGTLEKLFF. As DNA, the CDR3 is TGTGCCAGCAGCCGAGGGACGTTGGAAAAACTGTTTTTT.

The V gene is TRBV11-2, the J gene TRBJ2-3, with no clear D. This CDR3 is 13 amino acids long. Germline loops: CDR1 SGHAT, CDR2 FQNNGV. CDR3 in DNA: TGTGCTTCCAAGGGCCGGGGCACAGATACGCAGTATTTT. Translated: CASKGRGTDTQYF.

The V gene is TRBV7-6, the J gene TRBJ1-1; 7 nucleotides align to TRBD1. Germline trimming cut 5 bases from V and 0 bases from J; bases unmatched to any gene: 6. The CDR3 has 15 amino acids. Germline V gives CDR1 SGHVS, CDR2 FNYEAQ. The chain's CDR3 is CASSHGTAMNTEAFF. For the CDR3, the DNA is TGTGCCAGCAGCCACGGGACAGCCATGAACACTGAAGCTTTCTTT.

This chain connects TRBV7-2 to TRBJ2-7, with D possibly being TRBD1 or TRBD2 (5 bases each). The CDR3 is 14 amino acids. Germline V gives CDR1 SGHTA, CDR2 FQGNSA. V dropped 1 base and J dropped 7 bases, with 14 bases sitting between them. CDR3 coding DNA: TGTGCCAGCAGCTTAGGGGCCGGGACCGCAGAGCAGTACTTC. This encodes CASSLGAGTAEQYF.

This chain joins TRBV5-1 and TRBJ2-6; D gene unclear. Per the germline V gene, CDR1 is SGHRS and CDR2 is YFSETQ. Trimming left V 4 bases short and J 4 bases short, with 12 bases between. The CDR3 is 15 residues long. In DNA, the CDR3 is TGCGCCAGCAGCACAGAGGCTTCCGGGGCCAACGTCCTGACTTTC. This translates into CASSTEASGANVLTF. Complete variable domain (other parts from reference TRBV5-1 and TRBJ2-6): KAGVTQTPRYLIKTRGQQVTLSCSPISGHRSVSWYQQTPGQGLQFLFEYFSETQRNKGNFPGRFSGRQFSNSRSEMNVSTLELGDSALYLCASSTEASGANVLTFGAGSRLTVL.

V is TRBV4-1 and J is TRBJ2-7, with D unresolved. This CDR3 spans 13 amino acids. V was pared by 0 bases and J by 9 bases, with 12 bases between. Germline CDR1 is MGHRA and CDR2 is YSYEKL. The CDR3 protein is CASSQDRGLRQYF. DNA for the CDR3: TGCGCCAGCAGCCAAGACCGTGGCCTAAGGCAGTACTTC.

V is TRBV10-2 and J is TRBJ2-3; either TRBD1 or TRBD2 may fit D (6 bases each). The CDR3 loop spans 15 amino acids. V shed 3 bases and J shed 2 bases, with 12 bases lying between them. Germline V gene lookup returns CDR1 WSHSY and CDR2 SAAADI. CDR3 nucleotide sequence: TGCGCCAGCAGTGATTGGGGGGCGTTCACAGATACGCAGTATTTT. It specifies CASSDWGAFTDTQYF.

The J gene is TRBJ2-7, the V gene TRBV5-1; no definite D call. Germline CDR1 is SGHRS and CDR2 is YFSETQ. The CDR3 is 14 amino acids. The V gene lost 1 base and the J gene lost 2 bases, with 10 bases spanning the gap. The CDR3 sequence: CASSLRQDPYEQYF. As DNA, the CDR3 is TGCGCCAGCAGCTTGCGGCAGGACCCCTACGAGCAGTACTTC.